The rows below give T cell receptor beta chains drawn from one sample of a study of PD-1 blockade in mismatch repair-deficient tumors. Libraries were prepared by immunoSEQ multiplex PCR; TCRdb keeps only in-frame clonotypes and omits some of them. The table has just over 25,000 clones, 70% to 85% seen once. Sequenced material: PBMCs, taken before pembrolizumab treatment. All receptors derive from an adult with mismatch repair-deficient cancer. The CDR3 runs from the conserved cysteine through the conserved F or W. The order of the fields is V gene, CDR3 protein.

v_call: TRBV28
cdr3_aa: CASSLPGFRDTEAFF

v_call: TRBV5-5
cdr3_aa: CASSPGGPDYNEQFF

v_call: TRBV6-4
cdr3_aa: CASSDSGGAYNEQFF

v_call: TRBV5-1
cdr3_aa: CASSLEGTVVGEQFF

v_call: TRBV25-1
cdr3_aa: CASSAGTDTQYF

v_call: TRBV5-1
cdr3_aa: CASSRPGPEDYSNQPQHF

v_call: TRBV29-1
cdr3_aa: CSVVDRANQPQHF

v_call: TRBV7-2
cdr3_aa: CASSFARGQLTEAFF

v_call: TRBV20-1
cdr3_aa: CPGCRKKEQYF

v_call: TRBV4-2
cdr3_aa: CASSQPGVAPPHNEQFF

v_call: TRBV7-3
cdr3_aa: CASSLGRNTGELFF